A single sample is the source of the 11 T cell receptor beta chains below, sequenced in a study of blood T cell repertoires in COVID-19. TCRdb's table, derived via immunoSEQ multiplex PCR, lists solely in-frame clones and lacks some. The table records about 250,000 clones, roughly 88% of them present only once. Sequenced material: peripheral blood. These TCRs come from a woman in her thirties with COVID-19, enrolled during active disease.

The chain is built from TRBV10-2 and TRBJ1-1, with D unclear. Germline V CDR1 and CDR2: WSHSY, SAAADI. The CDR3 length is 14 residues. Trimming left V 4 bases short and J 0 bases short, with 9 bases between. CDR3 sequence: CASSVEALNTEAFF. CDR3 DNA: TGCGCCAGCAGTGTTGAGGCCTTGAACACTGAAGCTTTCTTT.

The V gene is TRBV5-1, the J gene TRBJ2-1, with D tentatively TRBD2 (6 bases). CDR3 size: 19 residues. V was cut by 1 base and J by 1 base, with 21 bases left in between. Germline V gene lookup returns CDR1 SGHRS and CDR2 YFSETQ. The CDR3 DNA follows: TGCGCCAGCAGCTTGAAATTATGGGACGGGAGAGGTTCCTACAATGAGCAGTTCTTC. It yields the protein CASSLKLWDGRGSYNEQFF.

The chain has TRBV6-2 or TRBV6-3 and TRBJ1-5; D is unclear. The CDR3 runs 15 residues. CDR1 and CDR2 from the germline V gene are MNHEY and SVGEGT. V lost 4 bases to trimming and J lost 4 bases, with 14 bases between them. The CDR3 nucleotides are TGTGCCAGCAGTTCACACCATACCTCGAATCAGCCCCAGCATTTT. This sequence encodes CASSSHHTSNQPQHF.

This clone appeared a single time. The rearrangement joins TRBV19 to TRBJ2-3; 8 bases agree with TRBD1. V was clipped by 4 bases and J by 0 bases; unmatched bases: 6. CDR3 length: 16 residues. The germline gives CDR1 LNHDA, CDR2 SQIVND (reference sequence). DNA for the CDR3: TGTGCCAGTAGTAACGGGACAGGTTCTAGCACAGATACGCAGTATTTT. Amino acids: CASSNGTGSSTDTQYF.

The genes are TRBV14 and TRBJ2-1, with 11 bases lining up with TRBD2. This CDR3 spans 16 amino acids. The germline V gene encodes CDR1 SGHDN and CDR2 FVKESK. After removal of 0 bases from V and 10 bases from J, the junction contained 8 bases not matched to a gene. CDR3 DNA: TGTGCCAGCAGCCAAGATTCCAGACTAGCGGGGTTCGAGCAGTTCTTC. Protein: CASSQDSRLAGFEQFF.

This clone has a handful of counts. The CDR3 region has the DNA TGTGCCATCAGCCGAGAAGTGAACACTGAAGCTTTCTTT. Protein product: CAISREVNTEAFF. This chain links TRBV10-3 with TRBJ1-1; D unresolved. This CDR3 spans 13 amino acids. V gave up 6 bases and J gave up 0 bases, with 8 bases separating them. CDR1 and CDR2 from the germline V gene are ENHRY and SYGVKD.

This clone has more than one count but fewer than ten. V is TRBV4-3 and J is TRBJ2-2; no clear D gene. V was pared by 0 bases and J by 4 bases, with 12 bases between. CDR3 size: 16 residues. Germline V lookup: CDR1 LGHNA, CDR2 YSLEER. The CDR3 coding sequence is TGCGCCAGCAGCCAAGATACTACCCTAGTCACCGGGGAGCTGTTTTTT. It codes for CASSQDTTLVTGELFF.

The chain couples TRBV9 to TRBJ2-1; 11 bases are shared with TRBD2. The CDR3 runs 14 residues. Per the germline V gene, CDR1 is SGDLS and CDR2 is YYNGEE. Germline trimming cut 0 bases from V and 9 bases from J; bases unmatched to any gene: 2. CDR3 sequence reads: CASSVDSGRAEQFF. The CDR3 DNA sequence: TGTGCCAGCAGCGTAGATAGCGGGAGGGCTGAGCAGTTCTTC.

In DNA, the CDR3 is TGTGCCAGTAGTACACCGGGACAGGTAGATGAGCAGTTCTTC. This codes for CASSTPGQVDEQFF. J is TRBJ2-1 and V is TRBV19, with TRBD1 matching 8 bases. Losses at the gene ends were 4 bases for V and 8 bases for J; bases not matched to a gene: 7. Germline CDR1 is LNHDA and CDR2 is SQIVND (reference sequence). This CDR3 region has 14 residues.

DNA for the CDR3: TGTGCCAGCAGCGGACAGGGGGGCTATGGCTACACCTTC. This gives the protein CASSGQGGYGYTF. V and J are TRBV6-5 and TRBJ1-2; 10 nucleotides align to TRBD1. V lost 6 bases to trimming and J lost 4 bases; unmatched junction nucleotides: 2. The CDR3 totals 13 residues. The germline V gene encodes CDR1 MNHEY and CDR2 SVGAGI.

The chain has TRBV28 and TRBJ2-7, with a tentative D call TRBD2 (6 bases). Between the trimmed V and J ends, which lost 5 bases and 1 base, there was a span of 15 bases. The CDR3 length is 15 residues. The germline gives CDR1 MDHEN, CDR2 SYDVKM. The CDR3 nucleotides are TGTGCCAGCAGTCGGAGGGGTGCAGGATCCTACGAGCAGTACTTC. It codes for CASSRRGAGSYEQYF.